This T cell receptor beta chain was obtained from a study of T-cell reconstitution after alpha-beta-depleted transplantation in children. Germline V gene data show CDR1 as SGHRS and CDR2 as YFSETQ. Trimming pared 0 bases from V and 6 bases from J, leaving 11 bases between. There are 14 residues in the CDR3. The library targeted TCRbeta and was prepared with unique molecular identifiers. TCRdb analysed the PCR reads with MiXCR anew, one entry per CDR3 protein. The repertoire has over 400,000 distinct CDR3 sequences, around 12% of them found once; the top ten carry over 5.5%. This specimen consisted of PBMCs from the stem cell graft donor, obtained from the stem cell graft. The receptor was isolated from a human donor who donated a stem cell graft to a child with combined immunodeficiency. This sequence joins TRBV5-1 and TRBJ2-3; the D is unclear. This CDR3 is CASSLDLLTDTQYF. As DNA, the CDR3 is TGCGCCAGCAGCTTGGACCTCCTTACGGATACGCAGTATTTT.